This TCR beta chain originates from a study of beta chain features in type 1 diabetes. Overall study: Cell yields, gender and age were comparable in patients and healthy donors.

Sorting gave populations that all exceeded 98% purity. TCRB transcripts that were expressed got sequenced, as all of the isolated RNA had been reverse transcribed. Repertoires were generated with immunoSEQ multiplex PCR, while TCRdb's copy carries only in-frame clones and drops some. The sample carries some 150,000 clones, around 50% recorded once. General study results and limits: People with Type 1 diabetes carried modestly yet significantly shorter TCRB CDR3s in all four CD4+ subsets.

CDR3 length equals 14 residues. The V and J ends lost 5 bases and 6 bases respectively, with 17 bases between them. CDR1 is PRHDT, CDR2 FYEKMQ, per germline (reference sequence). Regarding this clone: Antigen: not known.

V is TRBV13 and J is TRBJ2-7; no firm D call. The sequencing sample was made of Tregs from blood. The sequence was obtained from a man between 18 and 29 years old in good health. CDR3 amino acids: CASSPFRRKSEQYF. The CDR3 bases are TGTGCCAGCAGCCCTTTTCGCAGGAAGAGCGAGCAGTACTTC.